Listed below are T cell receptor beta chains from one sample, sequenced in a study of cytomegalovirus exposure and HLA in healthy donors. Assay used: immunoSEQ multiplex PCR; TCRdb lists only in-frame clones, some missing. The data hold over 150,000 clones, with approximately 96% observed a single time. Input material: PBMCs. Every receptor here comes from a woman aged 18-35 years in good health and CMV-seronegative. The CDR3 runs from the conserved cysteine through the conserved F or W. The order of the fields is CDR3 DNA, CDR3 protein, clone size, V gene, J gene, D gene. A D gene is named only where the DNA matches it firmly. Rows give clone size only sometimes, using once, few, many, or a class for an expanded clone.

TGTGCCAGCAGCGGGAACACGGGGGGGCCGGGAGAGACCCAGTACTTC	CASSGNTGGPGETQYF	NA	TRBV9	TRBJ2-5	TRBD2
TGTGCCAGTAGTATCCAGGGATTGGGTGAGCAGTTCTTC	CASSIQGLGEQFF	NA	TRBV19	TRBJ2-1	NA
TGTGCCAGCAGCTTTGGGGGGGGTTACGAGCAGTACTTC	CASSFGGGYEQYF	NA	TRBV7-9	TRBJ2-7	TRBD2
TGCGCCAGCAGCCAGGCCGGGACAGCTAGCTCCTATAATTCACCCCTCCACTTT	CASSQAGTASSYNSPLHF	NA	TRBV4-3	TRBJ1-6	TRBD1
TGTGCCAGCAGCCAGCAGGGTTACTACAATGAGCAGTTCTTC	CASSQQGYYNEQFF	NA	TRBV14	TRBJ2-1	NA
TGTGCCAGCAGCTCCGGACAGACGGAGACCCAGTACTTC	CASSSGQTETQYF	NA	TRBV7-8	TRBJ2-5	NA
TGTGCCAGCAGGCTTAGTCTCTCGACAGGGGGCACCGGGGAGCTGTTTTTT	CASRLSLSTGGTGELFF	NA	TRBV2	TRBJ2-2	TRBD1
TGTGCCAGCAGCTCCATTCAGCGGGGGGGCCGTATTGAGCAGTTCTTC	CASSSIQRGGRIEQFF	NA	TRBV9	TRBJ2-1	TRBD2
TGTGCCAGCAGCGTTACAGGGGGCATGAGCACCGGGGAGCTGTTTTTT	CASSVTGGMSTGELFF	NA	TRBV9	TRBJ2-2	TRBD1
TGTGCCAGCAGCAAGGGCCAAAATGAAAAACTGTTTTTT	CASSKGQNEKLFF	NA	TRBV21-1	TRBJ1-4	NA
TGCGCCAGTAAGTTTTCCAGCTCCTACGAGCAGTACTTC	CASKFSSSYEQYF	once	TRBV5-1	TRBJ2-7	NA
TGTGCCAGCGTTCAGGGTTCCTACAATGAGCAGTTCTTC	CASVQGSYNEQFF	NA	TRBV2	TRBJ2-1	NA
TGTGCCAGCTCACCATCAGGGAATAATTCACCCCTCCACTTT	CASSPSGNNSPLHF	NA	TRBV18	TRBJ1-6	NA
TGTGCCAGCTCACCCACGCCGGGCACTGAAGCTTTCTTT	CASSPTPGTEAFF	NA	TRBV18	TRBJ1-1	NA
TGTGCCTGGAGTGGGGACAGTTTACGCGGTAACACTGAAGCTTTCTTT	CAWSGDSLRGNTEAFF	NA	TRBV30	TRBJ1-1	TRBD1
TGTGCCAGCAGCGTAGATCCAGGGGGCGGGTACGAGCAGTACTTC	CASSVDPGGGYEQYF	NA	TRBV9	TRBJ2-7	TRBD1
TGTGCCAGCAGCTTCGGACAGAAGAGCACAGATACGCAGTATTTT	CASSFGQKSTDTQYF	NA	TRBV5-6	TRBJ2-3	NA
TGTGCCAGCAGCTTGGCGGGTGTTCTGCCCGACGAGCAGTACTTC	CASSLAGVLPDEQYF	NA	TRBV5-4	TRBJ2-7	NA
TGTGCCAGCAGCCAATCACAGTACTCCTACGAGCAGTACTTC	CASSQSQYSYEQYF	NA	TRBV14	TRBJ2-7	NA
TGCGCCAGCAGCTTGCCCGGGACAGAGAATTCACCCCTCCACTTT	CASSLPGTENSPLHF	NA	TRBV5-1	TRBJ1-6	TRBD1
TGTGCCAGCAGCGGAGGACAGGGCATTCTGTCGCGCCCCACAGATACGCAGTATTTT	CASSGGQGILSRPTDTQYF	NA	TRBV9	TRBJ2-3	TRBD1
TGTGCTAGTGGTTTGTTGGGGCTACCGAACACTGAAGCTTTCTTT	CASGLLGLPNTEAFF	NA	TRBV12-5	TRBJ1-1	NA
TGTGCCAGTAGTATCCCGACCGCAGACAGCATGAACACTGAAGCTTTCTTT	CASSIPTADSMNTEAFF	NA	TRBV19	TRBJ1-1	NA
TGCGCCAGCAGCCAACACGGGGGGGCCTACAATGAGCAGTTCTTC	CASSQHGGAYNEQFF	NA	TRBV4-3	TRBJ2-1	TRBD2
TGTGCCAGCAGTGATTCTCCCCCGGGACAGGTTCTATCACCCCTCCACTTT	CASSDSPPGQVLSPLHF	NA	TRBV25-1	TRBJ1-6	TRBD1
TGTGCCACCAGCAGGGGAAGGACAGGGAGCTCCTACAATGAGCAGTTCTTC	CATSRGRTGSSYNEQFF	NA	TRBV15	TRBJ2-1	TRBD1
TGTGCCAGCAGGAAAAGCGGGGGGGCCTTTTCAAGCTCCTACGAGCAGTACTTC	CASRKSGGAFSSSYEQYF	NA	TRBV11-2	TRBJ2-7	TRBD2
TGTGCCAGCAGGAAAGGGACTAAGCAGGGGCGATATGAGCAGTTCTTC	CASRKGTKQGRYEQFF	NA	TRBV27	TRBJ2-1	NA
TGCGCCAGCAGCTTGGCGACGGACAGGGCGAATAGCAATCAGCCCCAGCATTTT	CASSLATDRANSNQPQHF	NA	TRBV5-1	TRBJ1-5	TRBD1
TGCGCCAGCAGCTTTCAGAAGGGCCGACAGGCAAGGAATGAGCAGTTCTTC	CASSFQKGRQARNEQFF	NA	TRBV5-1	TRBJ2-1	NA
TGTGCCAGCAGTGTACAGGGGGTAGGAGAGCAGTACTTC	CASSVQGVGEQYF	once	TRBV28	TRBJ2-7	TRBD1
TGCGCCAGCAGCCGGCCAGGGGACTACGAGCAGTACTTC	CASSRPGDYEQYF	NA	TRBV4-1	TRBJ2-7	NA
TGTGCCAGCTCACCACCCAGGGGGCGGAACACTGAAGCTTTCTTT	CASSPPRGRNTEAFF	NA	TRBV18	TRBJ1-1	TRBD1
TGTGCCAGCAGTATACCGACAGGGGGAAGCACTGAAGCTTTCTTT	CASSIPTGGSTEAFF	NA	TRBV25-1	TRBJ1-1	TRBD1
TGTGCCAGCAGCTTAGAAACTAGCAGGCAAGAGACCCAGTACTTC	CASSLETSRQETQYF	NA	TRBV11-2	TRBJ2-5	NA
TGTGCCAGCTCACCAACTTCCGTCTACGAGCAGTACTTC	CASSPTSVYEQYF	NA	TRBV18	TRBJ2-7	NA
TGTGCCAGCAGCTTGCGACAGTCAGGTGCTTCACCCCTCCACTTT	CASSLRQSGASPLHF	NA	TRBV5-8	TRBJ1-6	NA
TGTGCCAGCGGCGGGACAGGGGGCAATCAGCCCCAGCATTTT	CASGGTGGNQPQHF	NA	TRBV5-6	TRBJ1-5	TRBD1
TGTGCCTCGAGGCGGGGAAACACCGGGGAGCTGTTTTTT	CASRRGNTGELFF	NA	TRBV7-2	TRBJ2-2	NA
TGTGCCAGCAGTTTACGGTCGGACACTGAAGCTTTCTTT	CASSLRSDTEAFF	NA	TRBV27	TRBJ1-1	NA
TGTGCCAGTAGCCCACCTCGACAGGTGGCCGCGAACACCGGGGAGCTGTTTTTT	CASSPPRQVAANTGELFF	NA	TRBV19	TRBJ2-2	NA